This TCR beta chain emerged from a study of read filtering for tumor transcriptome and immune sequencing. Study summary: The cohort had some 16 men and roughly 13 women aged roughly 40 to 90, mean around 63 years. After DNase treatment, RNA was made into whole-transcriptome libraries.

The study, taken as a whole, reports: Without single-read clonotypes, shared clonotype proportions correlated more between IR-seq and RNA-seq.

At least ten counts were recorded for this clonotype. The antigen is not known. Losses at the gene ends were 5 bases for V and 5 bases for J; bases not matched to a gene: 6. Germline-derived CDR1 and CDR2 are MNHEY and SVGAGI. CDR3 length equals 15 residues. This library used 300 to 500 ng RNA and molecular barcoded adaptors spanning alpha/delta and beta/gamma chains. TCRdb itself ran the reads through MiXCR, one entry per CDR3 protein. The table shows 40,000 or so distinct CDR3 sequences, with around an eighth occurring only once. The sequencing input was a population of CD138-negative cells sorted from bone marrow. The genes are TRBV6-5 and TRBJ2-2, with 9 bases aligning to TRBD1. This sequence was found in a donor at least 40 years old with multiple myeloma. The CDR3 loop reads CASSDGTGWTGELFF. CDR3 coding DNA: TGTGCCAGCAGTGATGGGACAGGGTGGACCGGGGAGCTGTTTTTT.